Presented here are 23 T cell receptor beta chains from one specimen sequenced in a study of blood T cell repertoires in COVID-19. Sequencing was performed with immunoSEQ multiplex PCR; in TCRdb, only in-frame clones are kept and a portion is missing. The table has 310,000 or so clones, 87% seen once. The sequenced sample was PBMCs or T cells enriched from blood (not recorded which). The receptors were gathered from a woman in her 30s who had recovered from COVID-19.

The rearrangement joins TRBV4-3 to TRBJ1-6; D perhaps matches TRBD1 (6 bases). Germline V CDR1 and CDR2: LGHNA, YSLEER. Trimming pared 0 bases from V and 10 bases from J, leaving 16 bases between. The CDR3 runs to 16 residues. The CDR3 region has the DNA TGCGCCAGCAGCCAAGATCTCGGGCAGGGGAGCTCACCCCTCCACTTT. Translation gives CASSQDLGQGSSPLHF.

The chain couples TRBV9 to TRBJ1-1, with a possible D match to TRBD1 (6 bases). Trimming removed 4 bases at V and 1 base at J, with 11 bases between. The length of the CDR3 is 14 residues. CDR1 is SGDLS and CDR2 is YYNGEE in the germline V gene. CDR3 amino acids: CASSPGVRNTEAFF. The CDR3, as DNA: TGTGCCAGCAGCCCAGGGGTGAGGAACACTGAAGCTTTCTTT.

This clone was seen only a few times. V usage is TRBV2 and J usage is TRBJ1-3; a possible D gene is TRBD1 (6 bases). The CDR3 covers 14 residues. The V and J ends lost 7 bases and 0 bases respectively, with 10 bases between them. CDR1 and CDR2 (germline): SNHLY, FYNNEI. This CDR3 is CASKGRGSGNTIYF. The CDR3, as DNA: TGTGCCAGCAAAGGCAGGGGCTCTGGAAACACCATATATTTT.

V and J are TRBV7-3 and TRBJ1-6; D is unresolved. Trimming took 2 bases from V and 7 from J, leaving 12 bases between them. Germline CDR1 is SGHTA and CDR2 is FQGTGA. CDR3 length: 15 amino acids. Written as DNA, the CDR3 is TGTGCCAGCAGCTTAGGTAACATCGGGAATTCACCCCTCCACTTT. Translating gives CASSLGNIGNSPLHF.

This clone is a singleton in its sample. The rearrangement links TRBV5-4 to TRBJ2-1; no firm D call. The CDR3 runs to 10 residues. Germline CDR1 SGHNT, CDR2 YYREEE (reference sequence). With 2 bases removed from V and 10 bases from J, the gap between germline ends came to 4 bases. The CDR3 loop reads CASSFLEQFF. The CDR3 DNA sequence: TGTGCCAGCAGCTTCCTAGAGCAGTTCTTC.

The V call is TRBV7-8, the J call TRBJ2-7; 13 bases map to TRBD2. This CDR3 is built from 15 residues. Looked up from germline, CDR1 is SGHVS and CDR2 is FQNEAQ. J lost 2 bases, V lost 4 bases, and 2 bases had no gene match. The CDR3 coding sequence is TGTGCCAGCAGCTGGACTAGCGGGGGAGCCTACGAGCAGTACTTC. It is translated as CASSWTSGGAYEQYF.

This clone was detected only once. The chain uses TRBV3-1 (or the pseudogene TRBV3-2) and TRBJ1-4; TRBD1 agrees at 8 bases. V was pared by 4 bases and J by 11 bases, with 6 bases of the junction left unmatched. Looked up from germline, CDR1 is LGHDT and CDR2 is YNNKEL (reference sequence). The CDR3 sequence is 13 residues long. CDR3 protein: CASSPGQGIKLFF. CDR3 bases: TGTGCCAGCAGCCCCGGACAGGGAATCAAACTGTTTTTT.

The genes are TRBV19 and TRBJ2-7; 14 bases match TRBD2. The CDR3 consists of 13 residues. The germline CDR1 and CDR2 sequences are LNHDA and SQIVND (reference sequence). Trimming removed 9 bases from V and 7 bases from J; junction bases left unmatched: 5. Here the CDR3 DNA reads TGTGCCAGCAGACTAGCGGGGGGGCAAGAGCAGTACTTC. Its translation: CASRLAGGQEQYF.

The V call is TRBV7-6, the J call TRBJ2-3, with 10 bases fitting TRBD2. CDR3 size: 15 residues. CDR1 is SGHVS, CDR2 FNYEAQ, per germline. The ends lost 5 bases at V and 1 base at J; junction bases unmatched: 3. CDR3 nucleotides: TGTGCCAGCAGCGCCGGGACTAGCGGCACAGATACGCAGTATTTT. It specifies CASSAGTSGTDTQYF.

CDR3 loop: CASSQEPPWVGAGNTIYF. CDR3 bases: TGTGCCAGCAGCCAAGAGCCCCCCTGGGTTGGAGCTGGAAACACCATATATTTT. The chain recombines TRBV3-1 (or the pseudogene TRBV3-2) with TRBJ1-3; no clear D. With 0 bases removed from V and 2 bases from J, the gap between germline ends came to 17 bases. The germline CDR1 and CDR2 sequences are LGHDT and YNNKEL (reference sequence). The CDR3 contains 18 residues.

The chain employs TRBV5-1 and TRBJ1-2; 7 bases map to TRBD1. The CDR3 is 12 residues long. V gave up 4 bases and J gave up 6 bases; unmatched junction bases: 3. Looked up from germline, CDR1 is SGHRS and CDR2 is YFSETQ. The CDR3 sequence is CASSQGENGYTF. The CDR3 nucleotides read TGCGCCAGCAGCCAGGGGGAGAATGGCTACACCTTC.

This clone was detected only once. V usage is TRBV6-5 and J usage is TRBJ1-3, with a weak D call TRBD1 (6 bases). This CDR3 has 15 amino acids. CDR1 MNHEY and CDR2 SVGAGI come from the germline V gene. V dropped 6 bases and J dropped 0 bases, with 12 bases sitting between them. This CDR3 is CASRTGATSGNTIYF. DNA of the CDR3: TGTGCCAGCAGGACAGGAGCTACCTCTGGAAACACCATATATTTT.

This clone was seen a single time. The V and J genes are TRBV13 and TRBJ2-7; the D is unclear. Germline lookup yields CDR1 PRHDT and CDR2 FYEKMQ (reference sequence). Trimming took off 5 bases at V and 6 bases at J, with 11 bases between the two ends. This CDR3 has 12 residues. CDR3 bases: TGTGCCAGCAGCACCGTCCCCAGCGAGCAGTACTTC. It encodes CASSTVPSEQYF. The entire variable domain, with the rest obtained from reference TRBV13 and TRBJ2-7, is as follows: AAGVIQSPRHLIKEKRETATLKCYPIPRHDTVYWYQQGPGQDPQFLISFYEKMQSDKGSIPDRFSAQQFSDYHSELNMSSLELGDSALYFCASSTVPSEQYFGPGTRLTVT.

This chain connects TRBV19 to TRBJ1-4; no clear D. Germline V gene sequence: CDR1 LNHDA, CDR2 SQIVND (reference sequence). Trimming shortened V by 5 bases and J by 5 bases, and 15 bases separated the two germline ends. This CDR3 contains 15 residues. CDR3 protein: CASSPGWQRNEKLFF. Written as DNA, the CDR3 is TGTGCCAGTAGTCCCGGGTGGCAGCGGAATGAAAAACTGTTTTTT.

The chain links TRBV7-3 to TRBJ2-7; TRBD2 might be the D (5 bases). Per germline, CDR1 SGHTA and CDR2 FQGTGA. The V and J ends lost 1 base and 5 bases respectively, with 9 bases between them. The CDR3 sequence is 13 residues long. CDR3 amino acids: CASSLITGNEQYF. CDR3 nucleotides: TGTGCCAGCAGCTTAATAACCGGGAACGAGCAGTACTTC.

The rearrangement uses TRBV19 and TRBJ1-5; a weak D match, TRBD1 (5 bases). The germline V gene encodes CDR1 LNHDA and CDR2 SQIVND (reference sequence). V gave up 3 bases and J gave up 4 bases, with 13 bases separating them. The length of the CDR3 is 15 residues. The DNA of the CDR3 is TGTGCCAGTAGTATCAGGGCAGGACGTAATCAGCCCCAGCATTTT. As protein: CASSIRAGRNQPQHF. Full variable domain (rest looked up from reference TRBV19 and TRBJ1-5): DGGITQSPKYLFRKEGQNVTLSCEQNLNHDAMYWYRQDPGQGLRLIYYSQIVNDFQKGDIAEGYSVSREKKESFPLTVTSAQKNPTAFYLCASSIRAGRNQPQHFGDGTRLSIL.

The rearrangement uses TRBV3-1 (or the pseudogene TRBV3-2) and TRBJ1-2; D ambiguous. V was cut by 0 bases and J by 0 bases, with 8 bases left in between. The CDR3 spans 15 residues. Germline assignment: CDR1 LGHDT and CDR2 YNNKEL (reference sequence). CDR3 coding DNA: TGTGCCAGCAGCCAAGATCTTGTAGCTAACTATGGCTACACCTTC. Translating gives CASSQDLVANYGYTF.

This chain joins TRBV5-1 and TRBJ1-5; D is ambiguous. The CDR3 consists of 15 residues. Germline-derived CDR1 and CDR2 are SGHRS and YFSETQ. Trimming took off 0 bases at V and 0 bases at J, with 7 bases between the two ends. The CDR3 nucleotides read TGCGCCAGCAGCTTGGCCGGAGTTAGCAATCAGCCCCAGCATTTT. It is translated as CASSLAGVSNQPQHF. The full variable domain, rest sourced from reference TRBV5-1 and TRBJ1-5, is KAGVTQTPRYLIKTRGQQVTLSCSPISGHRSVSWYQQTPGQGLQFLFEYFSETQRNKGNFPGRFSGRQFSNSRSEMNVSTLELGDSALYLCASSLAGVSNQPQHFGDGTRLSIL.

The chain has TRBV10-3 and TRBJ2-1; a possible D gene is TRBD2 (5 bases). V was clipped by 2 bases and J by 3 bases, with 8 bases between them. The CDR3 runs to 14 residues. CDR1 and CDR2 from the germline V gene are ENHRY and SYGVKD. The DNA for the CDR3 is TGTGCCATCAGTGAGGACGACTACTACAATGAGCAGTTCTTC. It specifies CAISEDDYYNEQFF.

The CDR3 region is CASSFYSNYGYTF. DNA for the CDR3: TGTGCCAGCAGCTTTTACAGCAACTATGGCTACACCTTC. The chain recombines TRBV7-9 with TRBJ1-2; D gene uncertain. The CDR3 has 13 residues. Deletions cut 3 bases from V and 2 bases from J, with 7 bases between. Germline V gene data show CDR1 as SEHNR and CDR2 as FQNEAQ (reference sequence).

DNA of the CDR3: TGTGCCAGCAGCCGTGGGACAGGGGGGAATCAGCCCCAGCATTTT. Its translation: CASSRGTGGNQPQHF. The V and J genes are TRBV7-2 and TRBJ1-5; 11 positions match TRBD1. Germline loops: CDR1 SGHTA, CDR2 FQGNSA. The V gene end was trimmed by 5 bases and the J gene end by 4 bases; junction bases not matched to a gene: 4. This CDR3 comprises 15 residues.

This clone was detected only once. Written as DNA, the CDR3 is TGTGCCAGCAGCCAAGACTGGCCTGAACAGGGAAACTACGAGCAGTACTTC. It codes for CASSQDWPEQGNYEQYF. The genes are TRBV3-1 (or the pseudogene TRBV3-2) and TRBJ2-7, with a tentative D call TRBD1 (6 bases). The CDR3 is 17 residues long. Germline CDR1 is LGHDT and CDR2 is YNNKEL (reference sequence). V lost 0 bases and J 3 bases, leaving 18 bases between the germline ends.

The gene calls are TRBV19 and TRBJ1-2; D possibly corresponds to TRBD1 (6 bases). The V gene lost 3 bases and the J gene lost 4 bases, with 12 bases spanning the gap. CDR3 size: 14 residues. Germline CDR1 and CDR2: LNHDA and SQIVND (reference sequence). The CDR3 region has the DNA TGTGCCAGTAGTATTCAGGGGATTCCCTATGGCTACACCTTC. It specifies CASSIQGIPYGYTF.